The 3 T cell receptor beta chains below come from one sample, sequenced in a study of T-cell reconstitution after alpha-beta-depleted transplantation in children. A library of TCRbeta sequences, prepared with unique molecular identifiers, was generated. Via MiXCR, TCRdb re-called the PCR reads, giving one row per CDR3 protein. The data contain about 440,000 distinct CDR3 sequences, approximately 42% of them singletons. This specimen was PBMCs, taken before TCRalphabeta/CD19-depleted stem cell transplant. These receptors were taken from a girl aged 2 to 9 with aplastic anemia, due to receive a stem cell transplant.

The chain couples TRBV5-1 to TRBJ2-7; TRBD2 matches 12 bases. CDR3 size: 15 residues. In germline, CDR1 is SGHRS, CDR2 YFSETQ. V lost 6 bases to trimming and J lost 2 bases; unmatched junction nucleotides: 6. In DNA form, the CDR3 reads TGCGCCAGCATGGTAACTAGCGGGGGGACCTACGAGCAGTACTTC. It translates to CASMVTSGGTYEQYF.

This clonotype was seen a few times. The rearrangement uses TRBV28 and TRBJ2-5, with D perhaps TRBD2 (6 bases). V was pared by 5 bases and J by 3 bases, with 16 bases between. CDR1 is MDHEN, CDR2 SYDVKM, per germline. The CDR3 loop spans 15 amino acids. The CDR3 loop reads CASSAGGSRKETQYF. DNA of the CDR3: TGTGCCAGCAGTGCCGGGGGTTCGAGGAAAGAGACCCAGTACTTC.

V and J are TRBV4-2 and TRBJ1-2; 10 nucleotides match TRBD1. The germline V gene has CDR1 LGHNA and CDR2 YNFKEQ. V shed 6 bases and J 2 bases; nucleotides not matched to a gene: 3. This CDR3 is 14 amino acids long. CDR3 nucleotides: TGTGCCAGCAGGAAGGACAGGGGGAACTATGGCTACACCTTC. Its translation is CASRKDRGNYGYTF.